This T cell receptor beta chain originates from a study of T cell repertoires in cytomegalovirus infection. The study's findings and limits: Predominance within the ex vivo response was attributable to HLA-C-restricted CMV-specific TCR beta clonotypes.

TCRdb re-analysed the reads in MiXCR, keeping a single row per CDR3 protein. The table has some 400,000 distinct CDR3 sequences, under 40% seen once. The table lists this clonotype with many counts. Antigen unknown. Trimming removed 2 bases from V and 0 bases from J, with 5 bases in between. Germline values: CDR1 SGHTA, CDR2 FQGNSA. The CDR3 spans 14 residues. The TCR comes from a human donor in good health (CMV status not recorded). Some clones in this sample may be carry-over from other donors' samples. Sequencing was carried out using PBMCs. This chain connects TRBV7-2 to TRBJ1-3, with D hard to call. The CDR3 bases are TGTGCCAGCAGCTTACCGAGCTCTGGAAACACCATATATTTT. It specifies CASSLPSSGNTIYF.